Each of the 16 T cell receptor beta chains below was sequenced from the same sample in a study of T cells in Graves' hyperthyroidism and ophthalmopathy. TCR beta CDR3 regions were amplified from RNA. Carried out on the TCR CDR3, a first-round RT-PCR used the HTBI primer set. TCRdb reanalysed the multiplex PCR reads using MiXCR and keeps one entry per CDR3 protein. The data show around 520,000 distinct CDR3 sequences, with about 14% seen just once and about 14% held by the top ten. Input material: blood. These receptors all come from a woman in her forties with Graves' hyperthyroidism.

This clonotype was observed many times. The gene calls are TRBV28 and TRBJ1-1; D gene ambiguous. The CDR3 is 14 amino acids. With 1 base removed from V and 1 base from J, the gap between germline ends came to 7 bases. Per germline, CDR1 MDHEN and CDR2 SYDVKM. CDR3 DNA sequence: TGTGCCAGCAGTTTATACAGACCGAACACTGAAGCTTTCTTT. Translated, it gives CASSLYRPNTEAFF.

This clonotype appeared a few times. The chain joins TRBV30 to TRBJ1-1; a weak D match, TRBD1 (5 bases). V was shortened by 0 bases and J by 0 bases, with 17 bases between the two germline ends. CDR1 is GTSNPN and CDR2 is SVGIG in the germline V gene (reference sequence). The CDR3 is made up of 17 amino acids. CDR3 sequence: CAWSVGVMREMNTEAFF. As DNA, the CDR3 is TGTGCCTGGAGTGTGGGGGTTATGCGGGAGATGAACACTGAAGCTTTCTTT.

This clonotype was seen ten or more times. V and J are TRBV20-1 and TRBJ2-1; the D gene is possibly TRBD2 (6 bases). V was pared by 7 bases and J by 7 bases, with 14 bases between. Germline V gene sequence: CDR1 DFQATT, CDR2 SNEGSKA (reference sequence). This CDR3 contains 12 residues. In DNA, the CDR3 is TGCAGTGGCAGACTAGAAAGTAATGAGCAGTTCTTC. This sequence encodes CSGRLESNEQFF.

Concerning this clonotype itself: The CDR3 ends on some other residue instead of the conserved phenylalanine or tryptophan, so this is likely a read error. The J gene is TRBJ1-2, the V gene TRBV6-1, with 10 positions matching TRBD1. Germline V CDR1 and CDR2: MNHNS, SASEGT. Losses at the gene ends were 8 bases for V and 4 bases for J; bases not matched to a gene: 10. The CDR3 runs 15 residues. CDR3 loop: CASYSPGDRGYGYTL. The CDR3 bases are TGTGCCAGCTACAGCCCCGGGGACAGGGGCTATGGCTACACCCTC.

This clonotype was detected ten times or more. V usage is TRBV28 and J usage is TRBJ2-1; D unclear. The germline V and J ends were trimmed by 3 bases and 3 bases, with 9 bases remaining between them. Germline V gene data show CDR1 as MDHEN and CDR2 as SYDVKM. The CDR3 contains 14 residues. The CDR3 is CASSFSQDYNEQFF. For the CDR3, the DNA is TGTGCCAGCAGTTTCTCGCAGGACTACAATGAGCAGTTCTTC. Together with reference TRBV28 and TRBJ2-1, the CDR3 gives the full variable domain: DVKVTQSSRYLVKRTGEKVFLECVQDMDHENMFWYRQDPGLGLRLIYFSYDVKMKEKGDIPEGYSVSREKKERFSLILESASTNQTSMYLCASSFSQDYNEQFFGPGTRLTVL.

Regarding this clonotype: The junction departs from germline at one end; a sequencing error may be responsible. This chain uses TRBV28 with TRBJ2-3; D may be TRBD1 or TRBD2 (5 bases each). CDR3 length: 13 amino acids. Germline lookup yields CDR1 MDHEN and CDR2 SYDVKM. The CDR3 sequence: CAFRAASTGTQYF. CDR3 DNA: TGTGCCTTTCGGGCGGCTAGCACAGGTACGCAGTATTTT.

This clonotype occurred a few times. Written as DNA, the CDR3 is TGTGCCACCTCTCCGCAAGACAGAGACACCGGGGAGCTGTTTTTT. Protein sequence: CATSPQDRDTGELFF. The V gene is TRBV6-5, the J gene TRBJ2-2; possible D gene TRBD1, 5 bases. Germline V gene data show CDR1 as MNHEY and CDR2 as SVGAGI. The CDR3 has 15 amino acids. Trimming cost V 10 bases and J 3 bases, with 18 bases left between them.

This clonotype was seen many times. The genes are TRBV5-1 and TRBJ2-2; D remains ambiguous. V lost 2 bases, J lost 7 bases, and 6 bases lay in between. There are 12 residues in the CDR3. The germline V gene has CDR1 SGHRS and CDR2 YFSETQ. In DNA form, the CDR3 reads TGCGCCAGCAGCTTCTTGGACGGGGAGCTGTTTTTT. Its protein product is CASSFLDGELFF.

This clonotype was observed many times. V usage is TRBV15 and J usage is TRBJ2-3, with 9 bases fitting TRBD1. CDR3 length equals 15 residues. The V gene's germline CDR1 is LNHNV and CDR2 YYDKDF (reference sequence). With V trimmed by 4 bases and J by 2 bases, 4 bases remained unmatched. This CDR3 is CATSKQGAYTDTQYF. CDR3 sequence (DNA): TGTGCCACCAGCAAACAGGGGGCATACACAGATACGCAGTATTTT.

The sample holds many counts of this clonotype. The CDR3 is CASSFSISSYNEQFF. CDR3 nucleotides: TGTGCCAGCAGTTTTAGTATCTCTTCCTACAATGAGCAGTTCTTC. This chain connects TRBV27 to TRBJ2-1; D is ambiguous. Germline loops: CDR1 MNHEY, CDR2 SMNVEV (reference sequence). Trimming removed 3 bases at V and 1 base at J, with 10 bases between. The CDR3 is 15 amino acids.

This clonotype was seen a handful of times. The J gene is TRBJ2-3, the V gene TRBV7-9; the match to TRBD1 covers 9 bases. CDR3 length equals 15 residues. The germline gives CDR1 SEHNR, CDR2 FQNEAQ (reference sequence). With 5 bases clipped from V and 4 bases from J, the junction kept 7 bases outside the gene matches. The CDR3 coding sequence is TGTGCCAGCAGCCCATGGGACAGGGCGCCAGATACGCAGTATTTT. Its translation is CASSPWDRAPDTQYF.

The V call is TRBV20-1, the J call TRBJ2-1; 10 bases are shared with TRBD2. Germline CDR1 reads DFQATT; CDR2 reads SNEGSKA (reference sequence). CDR3 size: 13 residues. The ends lost 6 bases at V and 9 bases at J; junction bases unmatched: 8. CDR3 coding DNA: TGCAGTGCAAAGGGACTAGCGATCGGTGAGCAGTTCTTC. This encodes CSAKGLAIGEQFF.

This clonotype was seen only a few times. The chain links TRBV11-2 to TRBJ2-7; D is possibly TRBD1 (7 bases). Germline CDR1 SGHAT, CDR2 FQNNGV. The V end lost 7 bases, the J end lost 5 bases, and 21 bases lay between the germline ends. The CDR3 extends over 15 amino acids. The chain's CDR3 is CASIPLPPGGNEQYF. The CDR3 coding sequence is TGTGCCAGCATTCCCCTCCCGCCAGGGGGGAACGAGCAGTACTTC.

V and J are TRBV6-1 and TRBJ2-7, with D possibly TRBD1 on 6 matching bases. Germline assignment: CDR1 MNHNS and CDR2 SASEGT. Trimming cost V 1 base and J 6 bases, with 13 bases left between them. The CDR3 is made up of 14 amino acids. CDR3 DNA: TGTGCCAGCAGTGAAGGAACAGGGAAGGGCGAGCAGTACTTC. This codes for CASSEGTGKGEQYF.

This clonotype appeared a few times. The gene calls are TRBV3-1 and TRBJ1-1; 7 nucleotides match TRBD1. The germline V gene has CDR1 LGHDT and CDR2 YNNKEL (reference sequence). The CDR3 sequence is 15 residues long. The junction had 9 bases not matched to a gene; V was cut back by 8 bases and J by 0 bases. The CDR3 loop is CASGPGQVLNTEAFF. The CDR3 nucleotides are TGTGCCAGCGGCCCAGGACAGGTTTTGAACACTGAAGCTTTCTTT. Complete variable domain (other parts from reference TRBV3-1 and TRBJ1-1): DTAVSQTPKYLVTQMGNDKSIKCEQNLGHDTMYWYKQDSKKFLKIMFSYNNKELIINETVPNRFSPKSPDKAHLNLHINSLELGDSAVYFCASGPGQVLNTEAFFGQGTRLTVV.

The DNA for the CDR3 is TGTGCCAGCAGTTCCAGGACGTTTTTATACGAGCAGTACTTC. It specifies CASSSRTFLYEQYF. The chain links TRBV6-5 to TRBJ2-7, with no clear D. The CDR3 contains 14 residues. The germline V and J ends were trimmed by 4 bases and 4 bases, with 14 bases remaining between them. Germline CDR1 and CDR2: MNHEY and SVGAGI.